The 21 T cell receptor beta chains presented below share a single source sample, sequenced in a study of human T cells and chemical hapten exposure. The sample's time point: patch test 2, 6 weeks after DPC sensitization. Treatment: therapeutic diphenylcyclopropenone sensitization with weekly scalp DPC. MiXCR, applied by TCRdb to the RACE reads, yields one record per CDR3 protein. The sample consists of more than 85,000 distinct CDR3 sequences, 9.2% of them appearing once. The material was whole blood, obtained in connection with sensitization to the hapten diphenylcyclopropenone (DPC). All receptors derive from a woman aged 40 to 50 with alopecia areata. Some clones in this sample may be carry-over from other donors' samples.

The chain links TRBV29-1 to TRBJ2-5; tentatively, D is TRBD2 (6 bases). Germline V gene lookup returns CDR1 SQVTM and CDR2 ANQGSEA. This CDR3 contains 13 residues. With 7 bases removed from V and 7 bases from J, the gap between germline ends came to 19 bases. CDR3 protein: CSGHRASGGTQYF. The CDR3 DNA is TGCAGCGGACACAGAGCCTCCGGGGGGACCCAGTACTTC. The full variable domain, with the rest looked up from reference TRBV29-1 and TRBJ2-5, is SAVISQKPSRDICQRGTSLTIQCQVDSQVTMMFWYRQQPGQSLTLIATANQGSEATYESGFVIDKFPISRPNLTFSTLTVSNMSPEDSSIYLCSGHRASGGTQYFGPGTRLLVL.

This clonotype was seen repeatedly, ten times or more. The chain has TRBV7-2 and TRBJ1-2; D not certain. The germline gives CDR1 SGHTA, CDR2 FQGNSA. V was cut by 4 bases and J by 4 bases, with 10 bases left in between. The CDR3 totals 13 residues. The CDR3 DNA is TGTGCCAGCAGCTCCGCAGGACCCTATGGCTACACCTTC. Its protein product is CASSSAGPYGYTF.

In its sample, this clonotype was seen many times. The chain joins TRBV25-1 to TRBJ1-2; a possible D gene is TRBD1 (6 bases). V dropped 2 bases and J dropped 8 bases, with 12 bases sitting between them. The CDR3 is 13 amino acids. The germline gives CDR1 MGHDK, CDR2 SYGVNS. The CDR3 is CASSEPGQTGYTF. CDR3 DNA: TGTGCCAGCAGTGAACCCGGACAGACCGGCTACACCTTC.

This clonotype came up a few times. The chain carries TRBV30 and TRBJ1-3; D is perhaps TRBD1 (5 bases). Germline V gives CDR1 GTSNPN, CDR2 SVGIG (reference sequence). The V and J ends lost 4 bases and 0 bases respectively, with 16 bases between them. The CDR3 sequence is 16 residues long. The CDR3, as DNA: TGTGCCTGGATGGTTGGCGGGGGAGGCTCTGGAAACACCATATATTTT. Its protein product is CAWMVGGGGSGNTIYF.

This clonotype showed up many times. J is TRBJ1-1 and V is TRBV6-5; no definite D call. Trimming pared 2 bases from V and 6 bases from J, leaving 16 bases between. The length of the CDR3 is 15 residues. Germline CDR1 MNHEY, CDR2 SVGAGI. The chain's CDR3 is CASSYPSAGKAEAFF. The CDR3 nucleotides are TGTGCCAGCAGTTACCCTTCCGCGGGGAAGGCTGAAGCTTTCTTT.

This clonotype was seen a few times. The chain is built from TRBV28 and TRBJ1-1; D uncertain. This CDR3 has 15 residues. V was trimmed by 4 bases and J by 1 base, leaving 13 bases between them. Germline loops: CDR1 MDHEN, CDR2 SYDVKM. The CDR3 reads CASSYPRTENTEAFF. In nucleotides, the CDR3 is TGTGCCAGCAGTTACCCCCGGACGGAGAACACTGAAGCTTTCTTT.

Concerning this clonotype itself: An end of the junction does not agree with germline; a read error may underlie this. The CDR3 DNA is TGTGCCAGCAGTTTATCAAACAGCTACGAGCAGGACTTC. It codes for CASSLSNSYEQDF. This sequence joins TRBV27 and TRBJ2-7; D is unresolved. In germline, CDR1 is MNHEY, CDR2 SMNVEV (reference sequence). The CDR3 spans 13 residues.

This clonotype was counted at least ten times. The chain carries TRBV7-2 and TRBJ2-1; D is possibly TRBD2 (5 bases). The CDR3 covers 16 residues. CDR1 SGHTA and CDR2 FQGNSA come from the germline V gene. Trimming shortened V by 4 bases and J by 2 bases, and 15 bases separated the two germline ends. The CDR3 here is CASSYPFWRTYNEQFF. CDR3 nucleotides: TGTGCCAGCAGCTACCCGTTCTGGAGGACCTACAATGAGCAGTTCTTC.

This clonotype has a count of ten or more. This chain's CDR3 is CASSLAPLTGGLNQPQHF. The CDR3 DNA reads as TGTGCCAGCAGCTTGGCCCCTTTGACAGGCGGACTCAATCAGCCCCAGCATTTT. The rearrangement joins TRBV5-5 to TRBJ1-5; weak D call: TRBD1 (6 bases). Trimming removed 0 bases from V and 3 bases from J, with 19 bases in between. This CDR3 comprises 18 residues. Germline V gene lookup returns CDR1 SGHKS and CDR2 YYEKEE (reference sequence). Full variable domain (remainder filled in from reference TRBV5-5 and TRBJ1-5): DAGVTQSPTHLIKTRGQQVTLRCSPISGHKSVSWYQQVLGQGPQFIFQYYEKEERGRGNFPDRFSARQFPNYSSELNVNALLLGDSALYLCASSLAPLTGGLNQPQHFGDGTRLSIL.

The chain has TRBV28 and TRBJ1-2; D remains unclear. The CDR3 sequence is 11 residues long. Germline CDR1 is MDHEN and CDR2 is SYDVKM. V dropped 4 bases and J dropped 9 bases, with 9 bases sitting between them. Here the CDR3 reads CASSSLRSYTF. The CDR3 region has the DNA TGTGCCAGCAGTTCACTTCGAAGCTACACCTTC.

This clonotype was counted only a few times. V gene TRBV28 combines with J gene TRBJ1-5, with D unclear. The CDR3 sequence is 12 residues long. Per the germline V gene, CDR1 is MDHEN and CDR2 is SYDVKM. V was clipped by 6 bases and J by 10 bases, with 13 bases between them. The CDR3 region is CASSLGFEPQHF. CDR3 nucleotide sequence: TGTGCCAGCAGCCTAGGGTTCGAACCCCAGCATTTT.

This clonotype has at least ten counts. The J gene is TRBJ1-2, the V gene TRBV7-6, with D unresolved. Germline V gene sequence: CDR1 SGHVS, CDR2 FNYEAQ. With 2 bases removed from V and 0 bases from J, the gap between germline ends came to 10 bases. The CDR3 loop spans 15 amino acids. The CDR3 is CASSLSGPSNYGYTF. The CDR3, as DNA: TGTGCCAGCAGCTTAAGCGGCCCCTCTAACTATGGCTACACCTTC.

Only a few counts were recorded for this clonotype. V and J are TRBV7-2 and TRBJ2-7; TRBD2 is a possible D gene (5 bases). Germline values: CDR1 SGHTA, CDR2 FQGNSA. This CDR3 contains 14 residues. Trimming took off 3 bases at V and 4 bases at J, with 13 bases between the two ends. CDR3 protein: CASSFGLSPYEQYF. CDR3 in DNA: TGTGCCAGCAGCTTCGGACTCTCACCGTACGAGCAGTACTTC.

This clonotype has ten or more counts. The chain combines TRBV2 with TRBJ2-1; 10 bases align to TRBD1. With V trimmed by 6 bases and J by 7 bases, 9 bases remained unmatched. This CDR3 has 15 residues. The germline gives CDR1 SNHLY, CDR2 FYNNEI. In DNA form, the CDR3 reads TGTGCCAGCAGCCCGGACAGGGGGTCGAGGAATGAGCAGTTCTTC. Its translation: CASSPDRGSRNEQFF.

This clonotype was detected ten times or more. The gene calls are TRBV5-1 and TRBJ2-2, with 9 bases matching TRBD2. V lost 7 bases and J lost 6; bases outside the gene matches: 13. There are 16 residues in the CDR3. Looked up from germline, CDR1 is SGHRS and CDR2 is YFSETQ. Written as DNA, the CDR3 is TGCGCCAGCTCGGGCTACGGGCTAGCGGGGCCCGGGGAGCTGTTTTTT. Its translation: CASSGYGLAGPGELFF.

This rearrangement joins TRBV19 to TRBJ1-5; D ambiguous. This CDR3 is 13 amino acids long. The V gene's germline CDR1 is LNHDA and CDR2 SQIVND (reference sequence). The V gene lost 4 bases and the J gene lost 0 bases, with 4 bases spanning the gap. The CDR3 region has the DNA TGTGCCAGTAGTACAGTTAGCAATCAGCCCCAGCATTTT. Translating it yields CASSTVSNQPQHF.

This clonotype showed up many times. The V call is TRBV6-2 or TRBV6-3, the J call TRBJ1-2; D perhaps matches TRBD1 (6 bases). With 2 bases removed from V and 2 bases from J, the gap between germline ends came to 12 bases. Germline CDR1 reads MNHEY; CDR2 reads SVGEGT. CDR3 length equals 15 residues. CDR3 sequence (DNA): TGTGCCAGCAGTTACGGGGCAGGGGACAACTATGGCTACACCTTC. The encoded protein is CASSYGAGDNYGYTF.

The rearrangement uses TRBV19 and TRBJ2-4; TRBD1 aligns across 8 bases. Germline CDR1 reads LNHDA; CDR2 reads SQIVND (reference sequence). The V and J ends lost 8 bases and 8 bases, in that order; junction bases with no gene match: 11. The CDR3 extends over 14 amino acids. CDR3 residues: CASDRGFLGDIQYF. For the CDR3, the DNA is TGTGCCAGTGACAGGGGATTCCTGGGGGACATTCAGTACTTC.

As to this clonotype: Given a much more abundant clone one base away, this may be a read error. V gene TRBV7-8 combines with J gene TRBJ1-1, with 8 bases fitting TRBD1. Looked up from germline, CDR1 is SGHVS and CDR2 is FQNEAQ. This CDR3 is built from 14 residues. The CDR3 region is CASGLATGVTEAFF. CDR3 coding DNA: TGTGCCAGCGGCTTAGCGACAGGGGTCACTGAAGCTTTCTTT. The variable domain in full, with the rest retrieved from reference TRBV7-8 and TRBJ1-1, is GAGVSQSPRYKVAKRGQDVALRCDPISGHVSLFWYQQALGQGPEFLTYFQNEAQLDKSGLPSDRFFAERPEGSVSTLKIQRTQQEDSAVYLCASGLATGVTEAFFGQGTRLTVV.

This clonotype appeared a few times. The chain has TRBV27 and TRBJ2-3, with TRBD1 identical over 7 bases. Per the germline V gene, CDR1 is MNHEY and CDR2 is SMNVEV (reference sequence). V was pared by 8 bases and J by 2 bases, with 10 bases of the junction left unmatched. The CDR3 runs to 15 residues. The CDR3 here is CASGAGTEATDTQYF. The CDR3 DNA reads TGTGCCAGCGGAGCCGGGACAGAAGCCACAGATACGCAGTATTTT.

V usage is TRBV20-1 and J usage is TRBJ1-4; maybe TRBD1 (5 bases). V shed 0 bases and J shed 11 bases, with 13 bases lying between them. CDR3 size: 13 residues. Per the germline V gene, CDR1 is DFQATT and CDR2 is SNEGSKA (reference sequence). This CDR3 reads CSARDHSGMKLFF. In DNA, the CDR3 is TGCAGTGCTAGAGATCACTCAGGGATGAAACTGTTTTTT.